What follows describes a single T cell receptor beta chain. The data derive from a study of T cells in tuberculosis. Study overall: T cells were selected with CD1B tetramers loaded with glucose monomycolate.

Chain pairing is unknown; alpha and beta were sequenced separately. The protocol was immunoSEQ multiplex PCR, while the TCRdb copy is restricted to in-frame clones and leaves out a portion. The profile shows roughly 92,000 clones, approximately 91% of them singletons. Study results and limitations: T cells binding CD1B-GMM tetramer weakly possibly escaped the sort.

Sorting used thawed, overnight-rested PBMC stained with anti-CD3, a viability dye and GMM-loaded CD1B tetramer. The lipid loaded on the CD1B tetramers was C32 glucose monomycolate from Rhodococcus equi. From each donor, 95,000 to 100,000 tetramer-negative cells were sorted. Germline assignment: CDR1 MNHNS and CDR2 SASEGT. This CDR3 comprises 13 residues. V lost 3 bases and J 2 bases, leaving 7 bases between the germline ends. Sequences were obtained from CD1b-GMM tetramer-negative cells sorted from PBMCs. The rearrangement uses TRBV6-1 and TRBJ1-2; D unclear. The TCR originated in an adult woman with latent tuberculosis. CDR3 loop: CASSETSNYGYTF. CDR3 nucleotide sequence: TGTGCCAGCAGTGAGACATCAAACTATGGCTACACCTTC.